Following are 5 T cell receptor beta chains from one sample sequenced in a study of T cells in Graves' hyperthyroidism and ophthalmopathy. Amplification of TCR beta CDR3 regions was performed using RNA transcripts as template. Primed by the HTBI set, a first-round RT-PCR was run on the TCR CDR3. TCRdb reprocessed the multiplex PCR reads with MiXCR, giving one entry per CDR3 protein. Here the sample spans about 380,000 distinct CDR3 sequences, about 15% being singletons. Sequencing used blood. The origin of the receptors is an older woman with Graves' hyperthyroidism.

Concerning this clonotype itself: This may come from a read error, since a much larger clone is one base off. V usage is TRBV12-3 or TRBV12-4 and J usage is TRBJ2-2; TRBD1 might be the D (6 bases). CDR3 length: 14 amino acids. V was cut by 10 bases and J by 4 bases, with 16 bases left in between. The CDR3 here is CATMGQQGTGELFF. The CDR3 DNA follows: TGTGCCACCATGGGCCAACAGGGCACCGGGGAGCTGTTTTTT.

This clonotype turned up a few times. CDR3 coding DNA: TGTGCCAGCAGTTTATCCGGTCGAAATGGAAACACCATATATTTT. Its translation is CASSLSGRNGNTIYF. The chain couples TRBV28 to TRBJ1-3; D is undetermined. CDR1 is MDHEN and CDR2 is SYDVKM in the germline V gene. V was shortened by 1 base and J by 3 bases, with 10 bases between the two germline ends. CDR3 length: 15 amino acids.

This chain connects TRBV24-1 to TRBJ2-3; possibly TRBD1 or TRBD2 for D (5 bases each). This CDR3 contains 15 residues. With 3 bases removed from V and 4 bases from J, the gap between germline ends came to 13 bases. Looked up from germline, CDR1 is KGHDR and CDR2 is SFDVKD. The CDR3 spells CATSDPGRAADTQYF. CDR3 sequence (DNA): TGTGCCACCAGTGATCCGGGGCGTGCGGCAGATACGCAGTATTTT.

At least ten counts were recorded for this clonotype. The chain joins TRBV11-3 to TRBJ2-7; 8 bases agree with TRBD2. Germline CDR1 SGHNT, CDR2 YENEEA. CDR3 size: 15 residues. V gave up 4 bases and J gave up 3 bases; unmatched junction bases: 8. CDR3 amino acids: CASSSLFAGGYEQYF. Here the CDR3 DNA reads TGTGCCAGCAGCTCCCTTTTTGCGGGAGGCTACGAGCAGTACTTC.

At least ten counts were recorded for this clonotype. The CDR3 sequence is CASEKRQLNTEAFF. In DNA form, the CDR3 reads TGTGCCAGCGAAAAGAGACAGTTGAACACTGAAGCTTTCTTT. This sequence joins TRBV12-3 or TRBV12-4 and TRBJ1-1, with D maybe TRBD1 (5 bases). Deletions cut 8 bases from V and 0 bases from J, with 13 bases between. This CDR3 is 14 amino acids long.